Presented here are 14 T cell receptor beta chains from one specimen sequenced in a study of cytotoxic CD8 clonotypes in ibrutinib-treated CLL (dated by TCRdb to the early 2020s). Receptor amplification or capture employed the immunoSEQ multiplex PCR assay. In TCRdb, the immuneACCESS table is reduced to in-frame sequences with V and J assigned. These tables do not hold every clone; where another copy was compared, an unresolved V gene accounts for under half, and the others remain unexplained. This sample comprises a few hundred thousand clones, 67% of them detected only once. The top ten clonotypes cover around 6.5% of the sample. The material was PBMCs, obtained after 36 months of ibrutinib treatment. Receptor source: a human donor with chronic lymphocytic leukemia.

V usage is TRBV7-2 and J usage is TRBJ2-3; D unclear. Germline-derived CDR1 and CDR2 are SGHTA and FQGNSA. Trimming stripped 8 bases from V and 4 bases from J, with 10 bases between. The CDR3 is 12 residues long. CDR3 region: CASSPLADTQYF. In DNA form, the CDR3 reads TGTGCCAGCTCCCCCCTGGCAGATACGCAGTATTTT.

The V and J genes are TRBV9 and TRBJ2-1; TRBD1 aligns across 7 bases. The length of the CDR3 is 13 residues. The J segment lost 8 bases and the V segment lost 2 bases, leaving 4 bases of the junction unmatched. Germline values: CDR1 SGDLS, CDR2 YYNGEE. In nucleotides, the CDR3 is TGTGCCAGCAGCGTTGACAGGGCCTATGAGCAGTTCTTC. Protein product: CASSVDRAYEQFF.

This clone was counted a single time. The gene calls are TRBV28 and TRBJ1-5; no clear D. This CDR3 is 14 amino acids long. With 5 bases removed from V and 6 bases from J, the gap between germline ends came to 14 bases. Germline loops: CDR1 MDHEN, CDR2 SYDVKM. The CDR3 DNA reads TGTGCCAGCAGTCGCTGGGAGGGCGGTCAGCCCCAGCATTTT. Translation: CASSRWEGGQPQHF.

The rearrangement joins TRBV5-1 to TRBJ2-7; the D is unclear. Trimming took 0 bases from V and 6 from J, leaving 16 bases between them. The CDR3 sequence is 15 residues long. Germline CDR1 reads SGHRS; CDR2 reads YFSETQ. The DNA of the CDR3 is TGCGCCAGCAGCTTGGGGGCAGCCCTCTCTGGCGAGCAGTACTTC. Protein product: CASSLGAALSGEQYF. The variable domain in full, completed from reference TRBV5-1 and TRBJ2-7, reads KAGVTQTPRYLIKTRGQQVTLSCSPISGHRSVSWYQQTPGQGLQFLFEYFSETQRNKGNFPGRFSGRQFSNSRSEMNVSTLELGDSALYLCASSLGAALSGEQYFGPGTRLTVT.

V usage is TRBV7-2 and J usage is TRBJ2-1, with D tentatively TRBD1 (6 bases). Per the germline V gene, CDR1 is SGHTA and CDR2 is FQGNSA. CDR3 length: 11 amino acids. Trimming left V 9 bases short and J 16 bases short, with 19 bases between. This CDR3 is CASGDRTFSFF. In DNA, the CDR3 is TGTGCCAGTGGAGACAGGACCTTCTCTTTCTTC.

This clone was seen only a few times. V is TRBV19 and J is TRBJ2-7; D might be TRBD2 (5 bases). Germline CDR1 reads LNHDA; CDR2 reads SQIVND (reference sequence). Trimming took 1 base from V and 7 from J, leaving 11 bases between them. This CDR3 has 13 amino acids. CDR3 in amino acids: CASSIAPGVEQYF. In DNA form, the CDR3 reads TGTGCCAGTAGTATAGCCCCCGGGGTAGAGCAGTACTTC.

This sequence joins TRBV13 and TRBJ2-1, with D uncertain. Trimming left V 1 base short and J 6 bases short, with 16 bases between. CDR1 is PRHDT, CDR2 FYEKMQ, per germline (reference sequence). The CDR3 consists of 16 residues. In nucleotides, the CDR3 is TGTGCCAGCAGCTTAGAGGGTCTTTTGAAGGGCAATGAGCAGTTCTTC. Its translation: CASSLEGLLKGNEQFF.

This clone was detected a few times. The CDR3 reads CASSPLEGSTGELFF. The CDR3 DNA reads TGTGCCAGCTCACCACTTGAAGGGTCCACCGGGGAGCTGTTTTTT. The rearrangement uses TRBV18 and TRBJ2-2; D is ambiguous. Trimming stripped 1 base from V and 4 bases from J, with 10 bases between. CDR1 is KGHSH and CDR2 is LQKENI in the germline V gene. This CDR3 has 15 amino acids. Filled out from reference TRBV18 and TRBJ2-2, the complete variable domain reads NAGVMQNPRHLVRRRGQEARLRCSPMKGHSHVYWYRQLPEEGLKFMVYLQKENIIDESGMPKERFSAEFPKEGPSILRIQQVVRGDSAAYFCASSPLEGSTGELFFGEGSRLTVL.

Concerning this clone itself: Distinct nucleotide sequences in the sample also encode this CDR3. The chain links TRBV18 to TRBJ2-3; 8 nucleotides align to TRBD2. The CDR3 covers 15 residues. Germline V gene sequence: CDR1 KGHSH, CDR2 LQKENI. Losses at the gene ends were 3 bases for V and 0 bases for J; bases not matched to a gene: 2. CDR3 sequence reads: CASSPLAGSTDTQYF. DNA of the CDR3: TGTGCCAGCTCACCCCTAGCGGGTAGCACAGATACGCAGTATTTT.

The V gene is TRBV4-1, the J gene TRBJ2-6; weak D call: TRBD1 (5 bases). V gave up 10 bases and J gave up 1 base, with 11 bases separating them. Germline V lookup: CDR1 MGHRA, CDR2 YSYEKL. This CDR3 region has 14 residues. CDR3 loop: CATKTDSGANVLTF. The CDR3 DNA sequence: TGCGCCACCAAGACAGATTCTGGGGCCAACGTCCTGACTTTC.

This clone was seen only once. This chain uses TRBV4-1 with TRBJ2-7; D uncertain. The V end lost 1 base, the J end lost 0 bases, and 16 bases lay between the germline ends. There are 17 residues in the CDR3. CDR1 is MGHRA and CDR2 is YSYEKL in the germline V gene. The CDR3 nucleotides read TGCGCCAGCAGCCAAGTTATACGAGGACCTAGCTCCTACGAGCAGTACTTC. It encodes CASSQVIRGPSSYEQYF.

This clone was observed a handful of times. CDR3 nucleotide sequence: TGTGCCAGCAGTCCAGGGGGCCCCCGCTATGGCTACACCTTC. This sequence encodes CASSPGGPRYGYTF. This chain connects TRBV6-5 to TRBJ1-2; 8 bases agree with TRBD1. The germline CDR1 and CDR2 sequences are MNHEY and SVGAGI. This CDR3 contains 14 residues. Germline trimming cut 5 bases from V and 4 bases from J; bases unmatched to any gene: 6.

The chain has TRBV7-2 and TRBJ2-1, with D maybe TRBD2 (7 bases). Germline lookup yields CDR1 SGHTA and CDR2 FQGNSA. CDR3 length equals 15 residues. Trimming took 0 bases from V and 3 from J, leaving 9 bases between them. CDR3 sequence (DNA): TGTGCCAGCAGCTTAGCGGGGGGGCTCTACAATGAGCAGTTCTTC. It codes for CASSLAGGLYNEQFF. The complete variable domain, with remaining parts taken from reference TRBV7-2 and TRBJ2-1, reads GAGVSQSPSNKVTEKGKDVELRCDPISGHTALYWYRQSLGQGLEFLIYFQGNSAPDKSGLPSDRFSAERTGGSVSTLTIQRTQQEDSAVYLCASSLAGGLYNEQFFGPGTRLTVL.

Note on this clone: Distinct nucleotide sequences in the sample also encode this CDR3. The gene calls are TRBV6-5 and TRBJ2-3; 7 nucleotides line up with TRBD2. The CDR3 sequence is 15 residues long. After removal of 6 bases from V and 1 base from J, the junction contained 7 bases not matched to a gene. Per germline, CDR1 MNHEY and CDR2 SVGAGI. The CDR3, as DNA: TGTGCCAGCAGCCAGACGAGCGGGGGCACAGATACGCAGTATTTT. Its protein is CASSQTSGGTDTQYF.